This TCR beta chain was profiled in a study of technical replicates of blood from several donors. V lost 0 bases to trimming and J lost 0 bases; unmatched junction nucleotides: 2. This CDR3 region has 16 residues. Germline V gives CDR1 SGHRS, CDR2 YFSETQ. Measured with immunoSEQ multiplex PCR; TCRdb has only the in-frame clones, and not every one. The sample lists under 100,000 clones; over 90% were seen once. The TCR originated in a human donor in good health. The V call is TRBV5-1, the J call TRBJ2-2; 7 bases map to TRBD2. Material: T cells isolated from PBMCs. The CDR3 sequence is CASSLGEGTNTGELFF. As DNA, the CDR3 is TGCGCCAGCAGCTTGGGGGAGGGAACGAACACCGGGGAGCTGTTTTTT.